Presented here are 27 T cell receptor beta chains from one specimen sequenced in a study of blood T cell repertoires in COVID-19 (dated by TCRdb to about 2020). Receptor libraries were prepared by the immunoSEQ multiplex PCR assay. Sourced from immuneACCESS, this table was stored by TCRdb with only in-frame sequences that have V and J called. A share of the clones is absent; for the studies checked, an unresolved V gene accounts for under half, and the remainder has no known explanation. Present in this sample are 300,000 to 350,000 clones, over 75% of which were seen just once. The ten largest clones represent more than 6% of the sample. The material sequenced was peripheral blood. Every receptor here comes from a woman in her thirties with COVID-19, enrolled during active disease.

This chain joins TRBV5-1 and TRBJ2-3; tentative D call: TRBD2 (6 bases). V was cut by 5 bases and J by 2 bases, with 15 bases left in between. This CDR3 contains 15 residues. Germline V lookup: CDR1 SGHRS, CDR2 YFSETQ. As DNA, the CDR3 is TGCGCCAGCAGGGACTCAGGAGGGTACACAGATACGCAGTATTTT. It encodes CASRDSGGYTDTQYF.

This clone showed up just a few times. V usage is TRBV28 and J usage is TRBJ1-4, with TRBD1 matching over 8 bases. The germline V gene encodes CDR1 MDHEN and CDR2 SYDVKM. CDR3 length: 15 residues. The V and J ends lost 5 bases and 4 bases, in that order; junction bases with no gene match: 6. The CDR3 loop is CASSPQGGGNEKLFF. The CDR3 region has the DNA TGTGCCAGCAGTCCACAGGGGGGGGGTAATGAAAAACTGTTTTTT.

This clone was recorded once. At one of its ends the junction is not consistent with the germline gene, which may arise from a read error. This sample includes further DNA sequences coding for the same CDR3. This chain uses TRBV9 with TRBJ2-3; TRBD2 aligns across 11 bases. Germline CDR1 is SGDLS and CDR2 is YYNGEE. This CDR3 has 15 amino acids. CDR3 sequence reads: CASSGGTSGTDTQYF. In nucleotides, the CDR3 is TGTGCCAGTAGCGGCGGGACTAGCGGTACAGATACGCAGTATTTT.

The chain recombines TRBV5-6 with TRBJ1-1, with D tentatively TRBD1 (6 bases). This CDR3 comprises 18 residues. From germline, CDR1 is SGHDT and CDR2 YYEEEE. V lost 5 bases and J lost 7, with 30 bases in between. For the CDR3, the DNA is TGTGCCAGCAGGCTTGGGTCGTGGTGGGGGCAAAGCCAAGATGAAGCTTTCTTT. Its protein product is CASRLGSWWGQSQDEAFF.

The chain links TRBV30 to TRBJ2-7; D is undetermined. The germline gives CDR1 GTSNPN, CDR2 SVGIG (reference sequence). V dropped 2 bases and J dropped 3 bases, with 14 bases sitting between them. This CDR3 has 14 residues. The CDR3 spells CAWSLGEVYYEQYF. DNA for the CDR3: TGTGCCTGGAGTCTAGGTGAGGTTTACTACGAGCAGTACTTC.

The rearrangement links TRBV5-1 to TRBJ1-5; perhaps TRBD1 as D (5 bases). This CDR3 has 15 amino acids. The germline V and J ends were trimmed by 4 bases and 4 bases, with 15 bases remaining between them. CDR1 is SGHRS and CDR2 is YFSETQ in the germline V gene. This chain's CDR3 is CASSLPVPGNQPQHF. The CDR3 nucleotides read TGCGCCAGCAGCCTCCCGGTGCCAGGGAATCAGCCCCAGCATTTT.

This chain connects TRBV4-3 to TRBJ1-2, with D possibly TRBD1 on 6 matching bases. The V gene's germline CDR1 is LGHNA and CDR2 YSLEER. This CDR3 contains 14 residues. Trimming took off 4 bases at V and 5 bases at J, with 14 bases between the two ends. In nucleotides, the CDR3 is TGCGCCAGCAGCCCCTCCCGGACAGCATATGGCTACACCTTC. Encoded protein: CASSPSRTAYGYTF.

The CDR3 DNA follows: TGCGCCAGCAGCTTGGACAGGGGGACCCAGGGGGGCACTGAAGCTTTCTTT. It encodes CASSLDRGTQGGTEAFF. The chain employs TRBV5-1 and TRBJ1-1; TRBD1 matches 8 bases. This CDR3 comprises 17 residues. CDR1 and CDR2 (germline): SGHRS, YFSETQ. V trimming: 0 bases; J trimming: 4 bases; junction bases outside the gene matches: 11.

The rearrangement links TRBV4-1 to TRBJ1-1, with D perhaps TRBD1 (6 bases). Trimming pared 5 bases from V and 4 bases from J, leaving 14 bases between. Germline V CDR1 and CDR2: MGHRA, YSYEKL. This CDR3 contains 14 residues. The CDR3: CASSTSQGGTEAFF. For the CDR3, the DNA is TGCGCCAGCAGCACCTCACAGGGTGGCACTGAAGCTTTCTTT.

The chain couples TRBV12-5 to TRBJ2-1, with 9 bases identical to TRBD2. There are 15 residues in the CDR3. V lost 7 bases, J lost 8 bases, and 12 bases stayed unmatched. Germline CDR1 LGHNT, CDR2 FRNRAP. CDR3 in amino acids: CASASAGGPRDEQFF. DNA for the CDR3: TGTGCTAGTGCCTCAGCGGGAGGACCGCGCGATGAGCAGTTCTTC.

The gene calls are TRBV15 and TRBJ1-4, with D hard to call. The V end lost 1 base, the J end lost 6 bases, and 9 bases lay between the germline ends. Germline loops: CDR1 LNHNV, CDR2 YYDKDF (reference sequence). This CDR3 contains 14 residues. This CDR3 is CATSRVRGYEKLFF. The CDR3 region has the DNA TGTGCCACCAGCAGAGTCCGTGGCTATGAAAAACTGTTTTTT.

The chain has TRBV29-1 and TRBJ2-1; possibly TRBD1 for D (6 bases). There are 12 residues in the CDR3. The germline gives CDR1 SQVTM, CDR2 ANQGSEA. Between the trimmed V and J ends, which lost 6 bases and 4 bases, there was a span of 10 bases. CDR3 bases: TGCAGCGTCCGGGACATATACAATGAGCAGTTCTTC. It specifies CSVRDIYNEQFF.

The count of this clone is one. This chain links TRBV19 with TRBJ2-5, with a weak D call TRBD2 (8 bases). The ends were cut back, 6 bases at V and 4 bases at J, with 18 bases in the middle. Per the germline V gene, CDR1 is LNHDA and CDR2 is SQIVND (reference sequence). The CDR3 totals 15 residues. CDR3 bases: TGTGCCAGTAGGAGCGGGGGTACAGGGGCAGAGACCCAGTACTTC. This sequence encodes CASRSGGTGAETQYF.

V usage is TRBV4-3 and J usage is TRBJ2-3; TRBD2 matches at 9 bases. The germline V gene encodes CDR1 LGHNA and CDR2 YSLEER. The trim removed 0 bases at V and 1 base at J, leaving 5 bases unmatched. The CDR3 totals 17 residues. CDR3 nucleotide sequence: TGCGCCAGCAGCCAAGATCGAGCGGGAGGAGGCACAGATACGCAGTATTTT. Translation: CASSQDRAGGGTDTQYF.

The chain couples TRBV29-1 to TRBJ1-1; 9 bases line up with TRBD1. The germline CDR1 and CDR2 sequences are SQVTM and ANQGSEA. Trimming took 2 bases from V and 5 from J; bases not matched to a gene: 6. CDR3 length: 14 residues. CDR3 region: CSVEWTGETTEAFF. CDR3 DNA: TGCAGCGTTGAATGGACAGGGGAAACGACTGAAGCTTTCTTT.

The chain recombines TRBV14 with TRBJ2-1, with D unclear. Germline CDR1 and CDR2: SGHDN and FVKESK. V was clipped by 0 bases and J by 7 bases, with 7 bases between them. The CDR3 runs 13 residues. Written as DNA, the CDR3 is TGTGCCAGCAGCCAAGATTGGCGGAATGAGCAGTTCTTC. This gives the protein CASSQDWRNEQFF. The full variable domain, with the rest looked up from reference TRBV14 and TRBJ2-1, is EAGVTQFPSHSVIEKGQTVTLRCDPISGHDNLYWYRRVMGKEIKFLLHFVKESKQDESGMPNNRFLAERTGGTYSTLKVQPAELEDSGVYFCASSQDWRNEQFFGPGTRLTVL.

This clone was picked up a small number of times. V gene TRBV29-1 combines with J gene TRBJ1-2; TRBD1 might be the D (6 bases). Germline CDR1 is SQVTM and CDR2 is ANQGSEA. Trimming cost V 6 bases and J 4 bases, with 12 bases left between them. This CDR3 is built from 12 residues. CDR3 coding DNA: TGCAGCGTAGCAACAGGGTCCTATGGCTACACCTTC. It is translated as CSVATGSYGYTF.

This chain connects TRBV7-2 to TRBJ1-1, with 7 bases fitting TRBD1. V trimming: 1 base; J trimming: 11 bases; junction bases outside the gene matches: 4. This CDR3 spans 12 amino acids. Germline CDR1 is SGHTA and CDR2 is FQGNSA. CDR3 sequence (DNA): TGTGCCAGCAGCTTAGTCGGACAGGAGGCTTTCTTT. Translation: CASSLVGQEAFF.

This chain joins TRBV30 and TRBJ2-2, with D maybe TRBD2 (5 bases). V gave up 0 bases and J gave up 7 bases, with 9 bases separating them. Germline lookup yields CDR1 GTSNPN and CDR2 SVGIG (reference sequence). This CDR3 region has 13 residues. The CDR3 loop is CAWSVTRGGELFF. In DNA, the CDR3 is TGTGCCTGGAGTGTGACACGGGGCGGGGAGCTGTTTTTT.

The chain employs TRBV6-5 and TRBJ1-4; 7 bases are a match to TRBD1. The CDR3 totals 14 residues. The J segment lost 3 bases and the V segment lost 5 bases, leaving 3 bases of the junction unmatched. Germline CDR1 reads MNHEY; CDR2 reads SVGAGI. CDR3 region: CASSTGAPNEKLFF. CDR3 bases: TGTGCCAGCAGTACAGGGGCCCCTAATGAAAAACTGTTTTTT.

The chain couples TRBV6-5 to TRBJ1-1; no definite D call. This CDR3 is 13 amino acids long. Germline V CDR1 and CDR2: MNHEY, SVGAGI. The germline V and J ends were trimmed by 7 bases and 1 base, with 10 bases remaining between them. The CDR3 nucleotides are TGTGCCAGCACTCGAGGCGCGAACACTGAAGCTTTCTTT. It is translated as CASTRGANTEAFF.

This chain uses TRBV2 with TRBJ2-2; 7 bases line up with TRBD1. The CDR3 totals 15 residues. Trimming took 5 bases from V and 1 from J; bases not matched to a gene: 4. CDR1 is SNHLY, CDR2 FYNNEI, per germline. CDR3 bases: TGTGCCAGCAGTCCCACAGGGGTGAACACCGGGGAGCTGTTTTTT. Translating gives CASSPTGVNTGELFF.

The chain links TRBV15 to TRBJ1-5; D unresolved. Trimming removed 1 base at V and 7 bases at J, with 5 bases between. This CDR3 comprises 12 residues. Germline values: CDR1 LNHNV, CDR2 YYDKDF (reference sequence). The CDR3, as DNA: TGTGCCACCAGCAGAGGTGTACAGCCCCAGCATTTT. Translated: CATSRGVQPQHF.

In regard to this clone: Distinct nucleotide sequences in the sample also encode this CDR3. The chain has TRBV7-9 and TRBJ2-3; D possibly corresponds to TRBD2 (5 bases). Germline V gives CDR1 SEHNR, CDR2 FQNEAQ (reference sequence). V was trimmed by 2 bases and J by 0 bases, leaving 6 bases between them. The CDR3 has 14 residues. CDR3 in amino acids: CASSLRGSTDTQYF. In DNA, the CDR3 is TGTGCCAGCAGCTTACGGGGTAGCACAGATACGCAGTATTTT.

V is TRBV2 and J is TRBJ2-2; TRBD2 aligns across 10 bases. CDR1 SNHLY and CDR2 FYNNEI come from the germline V gene. The V and J ends lost 7 bases and 3 bases, in that order; junction bases with no gene match: 5. This CDR3 region has 15 residues. CDR3 sequence: CASNPGLAYTGELFF. The CDR3 DNA reads as TGTGCCAGCAACCCGGGACTAGCGTACACCGGGGAGCTGTTTTTT.

The V call is TRBV27, the J call TRBJ2-6; D is uncertain. Trimming shortened V by 7 bases and J by 0 bases, and 4 bases separated the two germline ends. Germline V gene data show CDR1 as MNHEY and CDR2 as SMNVEV (reference sequence). This CDR3 is 13 amino acids long. The CDR3 sequence: CASTFSGANVLTF. The CDR3 DNA is TGTGCCAGCACCTTCTCTGGGGCCAACGTCCTGACTTTC.

The V call is TRBV19, the J call TRBJ2-3; D gene ambiguous. CDR1 is LNHDA and CDR2 is SQIVND in the germline V gene (reference sequence). Trimming stripped 4 bases from V and 4 bases from J, with 3 bases between. The CDR3 has 11 amino acids. DNA for the CDR3: TGTGCCAGTAGTAGCGCAGATACGCAGTATTTT. It encodes CASSSADTQYF. Drawing the rest from reference TRBV19 and TRBJ2-3, the complete variable domain is DGGITQSPKYLFRKEGQNVTLSCEQNLNHDAMYWYRQDPGQGLRLIYYSQIVNDFQKGDIAEGYSVSREKKESFPLTVTSAQKNPTAFYLCASSSADTQYFGPGTRLTVL.